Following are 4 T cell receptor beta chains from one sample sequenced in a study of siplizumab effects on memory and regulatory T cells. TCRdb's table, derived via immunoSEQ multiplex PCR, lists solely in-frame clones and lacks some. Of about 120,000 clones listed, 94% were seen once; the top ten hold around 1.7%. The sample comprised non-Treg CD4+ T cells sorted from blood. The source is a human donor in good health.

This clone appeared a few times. CDR3 in DNA: TGTGCCATCAGTGAGATGAGCCAGCCCCAGCATTTT. This codes for CAISEMSQPQHF. The chain employs TRBV10-3 and TRBJ1-5; D is undetermined. The V gene lost 2 bases and the J gene lost 7 bases, with 6 bases spanning the gap. The CDR3 consists of 12 residues. CDR1 and CDR2 from the germline V gene are ENHRY and SYGVKD.

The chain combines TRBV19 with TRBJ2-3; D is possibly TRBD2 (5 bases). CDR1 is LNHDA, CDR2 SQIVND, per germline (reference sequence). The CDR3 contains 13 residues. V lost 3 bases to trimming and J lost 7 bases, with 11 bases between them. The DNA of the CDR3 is TGTGCCAGTAGTATCGGGGAACGGAATACGCAGTATTTT. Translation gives CASSIGERNTQYF.

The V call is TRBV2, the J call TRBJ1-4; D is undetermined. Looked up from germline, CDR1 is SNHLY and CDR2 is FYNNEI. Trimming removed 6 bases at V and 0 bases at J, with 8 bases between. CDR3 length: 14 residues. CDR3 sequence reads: CASSATTTNEKLFF. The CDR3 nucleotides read TGTGCCAGCAGCGCGACAACAACTAATGAAAAACTGTTTTTT.

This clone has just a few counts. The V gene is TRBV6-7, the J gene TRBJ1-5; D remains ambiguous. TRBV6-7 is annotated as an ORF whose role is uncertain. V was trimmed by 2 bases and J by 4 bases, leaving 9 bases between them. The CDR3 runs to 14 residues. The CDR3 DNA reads TGTGCCAGCAGTTACATTCAAGGGAATCAGCCCCAGCATTTT. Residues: CASSYIQGNQPQHF.